The clone carrying this T cell receptor (beta chain) has ten or more counts. This specimen comes from a study of early T cells in non-severe SARS-CoV-2 infection. A single record per CDR3 protein comes from TCRdb applying MiXCR to the 5' RACE reads. The table shows 100,000 or so distinct CDR3 sequences, with 16% occurring only once. Germline CDR1 reads SGHTA; CDR2 reads FQGNSA. The V gene lost 4 bases and the J gene lost 5 bases, with 11 bases spanning the gap. This CDR3 has 13 amino acids. The receptor comes from an adult who was a healthcare worker with PCR-confirmed SARS-CoV-2 infection or an uninfected control (not recorded which). Sequencing used whole blood, obtained at baseline. This rearrangement joins TRBV7-2 to TRBJ2-5; the D gene is possibly TRBD1 (5 bases). CDR3 region: CASSSTVRETQYF. DNA for the CDR3: TGTGCCAGCAGCTCGACAGTTCGGGAGACCCAGTACTTC.